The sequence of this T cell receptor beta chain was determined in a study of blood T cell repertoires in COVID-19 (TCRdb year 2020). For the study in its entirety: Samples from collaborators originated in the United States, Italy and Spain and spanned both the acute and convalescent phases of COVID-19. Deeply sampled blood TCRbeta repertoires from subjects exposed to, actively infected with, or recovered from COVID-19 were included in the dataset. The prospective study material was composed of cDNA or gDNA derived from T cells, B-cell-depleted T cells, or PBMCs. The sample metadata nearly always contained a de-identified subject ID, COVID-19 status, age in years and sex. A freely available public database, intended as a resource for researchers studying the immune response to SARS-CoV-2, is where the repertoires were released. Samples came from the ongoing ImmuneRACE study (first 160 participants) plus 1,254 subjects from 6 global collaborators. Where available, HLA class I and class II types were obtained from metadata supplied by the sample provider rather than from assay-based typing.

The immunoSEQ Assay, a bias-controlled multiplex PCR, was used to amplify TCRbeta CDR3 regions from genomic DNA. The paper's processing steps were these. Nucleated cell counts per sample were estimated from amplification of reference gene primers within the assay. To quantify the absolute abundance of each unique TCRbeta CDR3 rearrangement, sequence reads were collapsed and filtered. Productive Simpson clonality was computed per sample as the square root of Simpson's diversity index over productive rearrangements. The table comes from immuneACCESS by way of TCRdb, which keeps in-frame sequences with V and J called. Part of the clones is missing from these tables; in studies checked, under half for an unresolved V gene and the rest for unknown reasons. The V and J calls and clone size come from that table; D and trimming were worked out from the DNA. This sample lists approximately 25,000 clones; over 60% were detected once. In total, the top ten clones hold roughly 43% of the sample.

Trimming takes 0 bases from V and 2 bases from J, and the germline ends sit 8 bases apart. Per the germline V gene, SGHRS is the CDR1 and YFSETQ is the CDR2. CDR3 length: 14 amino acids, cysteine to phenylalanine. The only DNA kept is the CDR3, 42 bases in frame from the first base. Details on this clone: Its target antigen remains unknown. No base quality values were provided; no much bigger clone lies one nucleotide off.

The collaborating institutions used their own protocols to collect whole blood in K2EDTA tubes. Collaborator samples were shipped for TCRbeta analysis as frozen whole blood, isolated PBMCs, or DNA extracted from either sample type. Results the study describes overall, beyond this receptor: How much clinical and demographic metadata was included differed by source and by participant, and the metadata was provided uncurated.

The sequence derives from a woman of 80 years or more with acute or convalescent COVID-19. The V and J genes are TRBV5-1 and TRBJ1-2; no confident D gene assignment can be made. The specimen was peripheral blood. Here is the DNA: TGCGCCAGCAGCTTGGTCAACATAAACTATGGCTACACCTTC. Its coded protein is CASSLVNINYGYTF.